One sample yielded the 14 T cell receptor beta chains listed below, sequenced in a study of control samples from healthy donors and cancer patients. Libraries were prepared by immunoSEQ multiplex PCR; TCRdb keeps only in-frame clonotypes and omits some of them. The sample holds 150,000 or so clones, about 89% seen once. The material sequenced was blood. The origin of the receptors is a man younger than 35 in good health.

The V gene is TRBV18, the J gene TRBJ2-6; D is uncertain. CDR1 KGHSH and CDR2 LQKENI come from the germline V gene. The CDR3 consists of 15 residues. The ends were cut back, 2 bases at V and 0 bases at J, with 5 bases in the middle. The chain's CDR3 is CASSPRDSGANVLTF. DNA for the CDR3: TGTGCCAGCTCACCAAGGGACTCTGGGGCCAACGTCCTGACTTTC.

The chain joins TRBV12-3 or TRBV12-4 to TRBJ1-2; D ambiguous. The CDR3 runs 12 residues. V was cut by 3 bases and J by 2 bases, with 4 bases left in between. The CDR3 loop reads CASSFPNYGYTF. DNA for the CDR3: TGTGCCAGCAGTTTTCCCAACTATGGCTACACCTTC.

V is TRBV11-2 and J is TRBJ2-1; maybe TRBD2 (5 bases). Trimming removed 1 base from V and 10 bases from J, with 17 bases in between. CDR3 size: 15 residues. The germline V gene encodes CDR1 SGHAT and CDR2 FQNNGV. This chain's CDR3 is CASSLGADGRREQFF. The DNA for the CDR3 is TGTGCCAGCAGCTTAGGCGCTGACGGAAGGAGGGAGCAGTTCTTC.

The V and J genes are TRBV11-2 and TRBJ2-2, with D uncertain. From germline, CDR1 is SGHAT and CDR2 FQNNGV. V lost 1 base and J lost 6, with 6 bases in between. There are 13 residues in the CDR3. CDR3 DNA: TGTGCCAGCAGCTTAGGCGTAGCCGGGGAGCTGTTTTTT. Protein sequence: CASSLGVAGELFF. The variable domain in full, completed from reference TRBV11-2 and TRBJ2-2, reads EAGVAQSPRYKIIEKRQSVAFWCNPISGHATLYWYQQILGQGPKLLIQFQNNGVVDDSQLPKDRFSAERLKGVDSTLKIQPAKLEDSAVYLCASSLGVAGELFFGEGSRLTVL.

The V gene is TRBV3-1 (or the pseudogene TRBV3-2), the J gene TRBJ2-3; no clear D gene. The CDR3 is 14 amino acids. V dropped 6 bases and J dropped 4 bases, with 14 bases sitting between them. Germline CDR1 and CDR2: LGHDT and YNNKEL (reference sequence). In nucleotides, the CDR3 is TGTGCCAGCAGTTTTTCCCGGTCATCAGATACGCAGTATTTT. This gives the protein CASSFSRSSDTQYF.

The chain combines TRBV6-6 with TRBJ1-2; D possibly corresponds to TRBD1 (5 bases). The CDR3 consists of 16 residues. V was trimmed by 2 bases and J by 5 bases, leaving 18 bases between them. Germline V lookup: CDR1 MNHNY, CDR2 SVGAGI (reference sequence). The CDR3 DNA reads as TGTGCCAGCAGTTACACCACCACAGGCGGGGCATATGGCTACACCTTC. Translation gives CASSYTTTGGAYGYTF.

The chain has TRBV9 and TRBJ2-3, with 7 nucleotides matching TRBD1. The CDR3 spans 17 residues. CDR1 is SGDLS and CDR2 is YYNGEE in the germline V gene. V lost 0 bases and J lost 0; bases outside the gene matches: 7. The DNA for the CDR3 is TGTGCCAGCAGCGTAGGACCGACAGGGTTGAGCACAGATACGCAGTATTTT. Amino acids: CASSVGPTGLSTDTQYF.

The chain has TRBV24-1 and TRBJ1-1, with 8 bases identical to TRBD1. The length of the CDR3 is 14 residues. The V and J ends lost 7 bases and 3 bases, in that order; junction bases with no gene match: 6. The V gene's germline CDR1 is KGHDR and CDR2 SFDVKD. The CDR3 DNA reads TGTGCCACCAGGCTGACAGGGGCGGACACTGAAGCTTTCTTT. Translated, it gives CATRLTGADTEAFF.

The rearrangement uses TRBV5-4 and TRBJ2-7; 9 bases map to TRBD2. The CDR3 has 20 amino acids. V trimming: 4 bases; J trimming: 7 bases; junction bases outside the gene matches: 27. In germline, CDR1 is SGHNT, CDR2 YYREEE (reference sequence). CDR3 bases: TGTGCCAGCAGCAAAAGGGTAGTCGGACTAGCGCCCACCAGGGGAGGGGAGCAGTACTTC. This sequence encodes CASSKRVVGLAPTRGGEQYF.

The count of this clone is one. The chain combines TRBV7-3 with TRBJ1-3; D is possibly TRBD1 (5 bases). The V and J ends lost 3 bases and 4 bases respectively, with 13 bases between them. Germline CDR1 and CDR2: SGHTA and FQGTGA. This CDR3 region has 15 residues. CDR3 loop: CASSLSQGTGNTIYF. CDR3 nucleotides: TGTGCCAGCAGCTTGTCCCAGGGCACCGGAAACACCATATATTTT.

The chain has TRBV9 and TRBJ2-7; D uncertain. Per the germline V gene, CDR1 is SGDLS and CDR2 is YYNGEE. The CDR3 is 13 amino acids. The germline V and J ends were trimmed by 2 bases and 0 bases, with 6 bases remaining between them. CDR3 region: CASSVRPSYEQYF. In nucleotides, the CDR3 is TGTGCCAGCAGCGTTAGGCCCTCCTACGAGCAGTACTTC.

This sequence joins TRBV7-2 and TRBJ1-4, with 7 bases matching TRBD1. Germline V lookup: CDR1 SGHTA, CDR2 FQGNSA. Losses at the gene ends were 5 bases for V and 4 bases for J; bases not matched to a gene: 7. The CDR3 is made up of 15 amino acids. This CDR3 reads CASSPAGGFNEKLFF. CDR3 coding DNA: TGTGCCAGCAGCCCAGCAGGGGGGTTTAATGAAAAACTGTTTTTT.

The chain recombines TRBV5-1 with TRBJ2-5; TRBD2 agrees at 9 bases. CDR3 size: 17 residues. Germline lookup yields CDR1 SGHRS and CDR2 YFSETQ. The junction had 8 bases not matched to a gene; V was cut back by 1 base and J by 1 base. The CDR3 loop reads CASSLYFSGGVQETQYF. As DNA, the CDR3 is TGCGCCAGCAGCTTGTACTTTAGCGGGGGCGTCCAAGAGACCCAGTACTTC.

V and J are TRBV5-1 and TRBJ2-7; 8 nucleotides line up with TRBD1. J was trimmed by 4 bases and V by 4 bases; bases with no gene match: 7. Germline assignment: CDR1 SGHRS and CDR2 YFSETQ. The CDR3 is made up of 14 amino acids. CDR3 region: CASSLGTGPYEQYF. In DNA, the CDR3 is TGCGCCAGCAGCCTCGGGACAGGCCCTTACGAGCAGTACTTC.